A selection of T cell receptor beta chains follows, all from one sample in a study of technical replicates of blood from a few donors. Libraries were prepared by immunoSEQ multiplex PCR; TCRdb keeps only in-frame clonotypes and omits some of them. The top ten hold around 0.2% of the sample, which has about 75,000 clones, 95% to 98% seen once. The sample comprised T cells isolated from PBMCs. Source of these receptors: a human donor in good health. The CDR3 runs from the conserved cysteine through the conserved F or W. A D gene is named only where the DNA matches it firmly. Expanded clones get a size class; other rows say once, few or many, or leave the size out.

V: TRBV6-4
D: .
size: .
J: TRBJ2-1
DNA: TGTGCCAGCAGTGACTCGGAGGATAGCTCCTACAATGAGCAGTTCTTC
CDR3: CASSDSEDSSYNEQFF

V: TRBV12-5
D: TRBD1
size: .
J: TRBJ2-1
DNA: TGTGCTAGTGGGAGAGACAGGGTAGACAATGAGCAGTTCTTC
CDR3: CASGRDRVDNEQFF

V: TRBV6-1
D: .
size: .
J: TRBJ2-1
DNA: TGTGCCAGCAGTGAAGCTAGGACTGGGTACAATGAGCAGTTCTTC
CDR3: CASSEARTGYNEQFF

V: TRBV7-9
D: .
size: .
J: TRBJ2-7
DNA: TGTGCCAGCAGCTTAGTAGTATACGAGCAGTACTTC
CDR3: CASSLVVYEQYF

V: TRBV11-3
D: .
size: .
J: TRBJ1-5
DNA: TGTGCCAGCAGCTTAGATGGTTCAGGCAATCAGCCCCAGCATTTT
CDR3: CASSLDGSGNQPQHF

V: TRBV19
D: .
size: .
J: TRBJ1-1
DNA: TGTGCCAGTAATGGTGGGCCGTACACTGAAGCTTTCTTT
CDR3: CASNGGPYTEAFF

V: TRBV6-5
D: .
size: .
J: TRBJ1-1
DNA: TGTGCCAGCAGATCGACAGGAGTAATCTCTGAAGCTTTCTTT
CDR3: CASRSTGVISEAFF

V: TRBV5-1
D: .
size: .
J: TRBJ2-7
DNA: TGCGCCAGCAGCATCGACACGACCTACGAGCAGTACTTC
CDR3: CASSIDTTYEQYF

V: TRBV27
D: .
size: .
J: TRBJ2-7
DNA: TGTGCCAGCAGTTTATCGGGCCTCGCCTACGAGCAGTACTTC
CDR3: CASSLSGLAYEQYF

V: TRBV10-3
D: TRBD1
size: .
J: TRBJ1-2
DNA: TGTGCCAGCTATCAGACAGGGGAAAACTATGGCTACACCTTC
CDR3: CASYQTGENYGYTF

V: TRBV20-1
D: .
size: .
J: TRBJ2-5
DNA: TGCAGTGCTAGGTTACAAGAGACCCAGTACTTC
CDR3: CSARLQETQYF

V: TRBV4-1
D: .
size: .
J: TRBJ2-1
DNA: TGCGCCAGCAGCGCCCGCCCCGTCGCCCGGGTGGCATACAATGAGCAGTTCTTC
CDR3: CASSARPVARVAYNEQFF

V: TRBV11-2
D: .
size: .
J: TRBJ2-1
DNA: TGTGCCAGCAGCTTAGGAGGCCATGAGCAGTTCTTC
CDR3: CASSLGGHEQFF

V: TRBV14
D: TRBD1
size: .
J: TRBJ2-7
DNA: TGTGCCAGCAGCCCGGACAGGGTTTACGAGCAGTACTTC
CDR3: CASSPDRVYEQYF

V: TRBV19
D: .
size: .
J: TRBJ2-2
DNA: TGTGCCAGTAGTACACGCCCCCGGGCGAACACCGGGGAGCTGTTTTTT
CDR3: CASSTRPRANTGELFF

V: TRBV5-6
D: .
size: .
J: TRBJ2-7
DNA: TGTGCCAGCAGCTTGCGCAGGGGCGCCGAGCAGTACTTC
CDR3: CASSLRRGAEQYF

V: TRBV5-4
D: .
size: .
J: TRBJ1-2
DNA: TGTGCCAGCAGCCTACTGGAGGGATTTAACTATGGCTACACCTTC
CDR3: CASSLLEGFNYGYTF

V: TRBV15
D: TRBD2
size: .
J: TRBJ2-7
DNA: TGTGCCACCAGCAGGGGACTAGCGGGGGGCCTCGAGCAGTACTTC
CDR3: CATSRGLAGGLEQYF

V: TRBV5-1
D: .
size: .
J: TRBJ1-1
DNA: TGCGCCAGCAGCTTATCTAACGAGAACACTGAAGCTTTCTTT
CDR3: CASSLSNENTEAFF

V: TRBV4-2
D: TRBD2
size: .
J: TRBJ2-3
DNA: TGTGCCAGCAGCCAAGTCGGAGCGGGGGGGGTTGCAGATACGCAGTATTTT
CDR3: CASSQVGAGGVADTQYF

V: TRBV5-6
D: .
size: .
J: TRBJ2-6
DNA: TGTGCCAGCAGCTGGGGTAGGGGGACTGGGGCCAACGTCCTGACTTTC
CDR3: CASSWGRGTGANVLTF

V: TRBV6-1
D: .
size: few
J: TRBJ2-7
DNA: TGTGCCAGCAGTGAACTGACAACCTACGAGCAGTACTTC
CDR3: CASSELTTYEQYF

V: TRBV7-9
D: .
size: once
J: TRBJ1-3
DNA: TGTGCCAGCAGCTTAGACGGTGGAAACACCATATATTTT
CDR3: CASSLDGGNTIYF

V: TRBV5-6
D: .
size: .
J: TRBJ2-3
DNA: TGTGCCAGCAGCACCCTATCTGGCACAGATACGCAGTATTTT
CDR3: CASSTLSGTDTQYF

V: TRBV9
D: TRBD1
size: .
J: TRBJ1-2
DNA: TGTGCCAGCAGCGTAGGGACAGGGGGCTTGGGCTACACCTTC
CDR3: CASSVGTGGLGYTF

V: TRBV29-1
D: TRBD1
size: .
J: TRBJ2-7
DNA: TGCAGCGTTGAAGACTTGACAGGGAAGGTATACGAGCAGTACTTC
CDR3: CSVEDLTGKVYEQYF

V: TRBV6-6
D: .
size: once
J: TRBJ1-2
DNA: TGTGCCAGCAGTTACTCGCAAAGCCTAATATGGGGCTACACCTTC
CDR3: CASSYSQSLIWGYTF

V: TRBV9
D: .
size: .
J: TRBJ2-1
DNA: TGTGCCAGCAGCCCTGGGCGAGCCTACAATGAGCAGTTCTTC
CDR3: CASSPGRAYNEQFF

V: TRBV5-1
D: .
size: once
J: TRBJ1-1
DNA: TGCGCCAGCAGGTACATACATTCGGGGAACACTGAAGCTTTCTTT
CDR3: CASRYIHSGNTEAFF

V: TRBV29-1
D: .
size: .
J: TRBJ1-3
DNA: TGCAGCGTTAATCGGCAGGGAGGAAACACCATATATTTT
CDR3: CSVNRQGGNTIYF

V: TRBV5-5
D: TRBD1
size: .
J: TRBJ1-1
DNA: TGTGCCAGCAGCCCCTTACCGGTGGACAGGGTGAACACTGAAGCTTTCTTT
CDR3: CASSPLPVDRVNTEAFF

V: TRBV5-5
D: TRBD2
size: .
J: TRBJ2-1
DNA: TGTGCCAGCAGCCCAACTATCGTAGCGGGGGCCCGCAGTGAGCAGTTCTTC
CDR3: CASSPTIVAGARSEQFF

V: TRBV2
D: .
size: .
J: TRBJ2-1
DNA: TGTGCCACCCCCCCGGAGGGCCGGGTAAATGAGCAGTTCTTC
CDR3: CATPPEGRVNEQFF

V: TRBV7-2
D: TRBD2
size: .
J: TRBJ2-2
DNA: TGTGCCAGCAGCCTGAACTTAGCGGGAACCCTCACCGGGGAGCTGTTTTTT
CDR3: CASSLNLAGTLTGELFF

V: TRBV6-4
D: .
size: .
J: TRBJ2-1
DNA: TGTGCCAGCAGCTCAGAGGGTGATTCCTACAATGAGCAGTTCTTC
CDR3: CASSSEGDSYNEQFF

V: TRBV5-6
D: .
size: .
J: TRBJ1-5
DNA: TGTGCCAGCAGCTTTGGGGGGGGTGATCAGCCCCAGCATTTT
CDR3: CASSFGGGDQPQHF

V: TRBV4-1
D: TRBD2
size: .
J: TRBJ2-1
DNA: TGCGCCAGCAGACCTAGCGGGGGGGGATCCTACAATGAGCAGTTCTTC
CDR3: CASRPSGGGSYNEQFF

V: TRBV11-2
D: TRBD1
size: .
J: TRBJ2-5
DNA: TGTGCCAGCAGCTCCCTAAGACAGGGGGCGAGGGAGACCCAGTACTTC
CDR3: CASSSLRQGARETQYF

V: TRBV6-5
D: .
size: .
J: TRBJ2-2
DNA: TGTGCCAGCAGTTACGGGCCAGGGGACACCGGGGAGCTGTTTTTT
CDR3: CASSYGPGDTGELFF

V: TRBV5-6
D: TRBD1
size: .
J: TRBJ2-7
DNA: TGTGCCAGCAGCTTGACTACAGGGGTTTACGAGCAGTACTTC
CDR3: CASSLTTGVYEQYF

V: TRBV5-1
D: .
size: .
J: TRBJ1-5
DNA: TGCGCCAGCAGCTTGGGGCCAGTCCGCAATCAGCCCCAGCATTTT
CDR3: CASSLGPVRNQPQHF

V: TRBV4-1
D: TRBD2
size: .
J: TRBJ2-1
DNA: TGCGCCAGCAGCCAAGATGCGGGGACGGTCCGCGGGGGGTTCAATGAGCAGTTCTTC
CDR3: CASSQDAGTVRGGFNEQFF

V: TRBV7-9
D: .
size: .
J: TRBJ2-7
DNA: TGTGCCAGCAGCCCGATAGCGGCTGGGGGCTACGAGCAGTACTTC
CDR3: CASSPIAAGGYEQYF

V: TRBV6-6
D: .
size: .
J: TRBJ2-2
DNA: TGTGCCAGCAGTTCCGGGAGAAACACCGGGGAGCTGTTTTTT
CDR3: CASSSGRNTGELFF

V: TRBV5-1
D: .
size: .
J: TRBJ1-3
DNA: TGCGCCAGCAGCCTTATGCCGGGGTCTGGAAACACCATATATTTT
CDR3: CASSLMPGSGNTIYF

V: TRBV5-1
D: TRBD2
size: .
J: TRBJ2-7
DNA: TGCGCCAGCAGCTTGACTAGCGGGAGAACCTCCTACGAGCAGTACTTC
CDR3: CASSLTSGRTSYEQYF

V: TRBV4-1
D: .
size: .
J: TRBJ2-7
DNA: TGCGCCAGCAGCCCGCGGGACTTCTACGAGCAGTACTTC
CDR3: CASSPRDFYEQYF

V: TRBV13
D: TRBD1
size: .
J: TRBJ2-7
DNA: TGTGCCAGCAGCCTGGGACAGCCCCCCTCCGAGCAGTACTTC
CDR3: CASSLGQPPSEQYF

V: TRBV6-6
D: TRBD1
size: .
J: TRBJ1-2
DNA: TGTGCCAGCAGAGAGGACAGGGCTTTTAACTATGGCTACACCTTC
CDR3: CASREDRAFNYGYTF

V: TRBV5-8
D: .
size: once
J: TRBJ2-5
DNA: TGTGCCAGCAGCGATGGGGGGCGGGACAGACAGACCCAGTACTTC
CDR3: CASSDGGRDRQTQYF

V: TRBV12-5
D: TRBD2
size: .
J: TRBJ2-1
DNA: TGTGCTAGTGGTTTGGCCTACCTAGCGGGGGCTCCTAGCTCCTACAATGAGCAGTTCTTC
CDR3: CASGLAYLAGAPSSYNEQFF

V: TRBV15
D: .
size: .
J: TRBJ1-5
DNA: TGTGCCACCAGCAGAGATACAGTCGATCAGCCCCAGCATTTT
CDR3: CATSRDTVDQPQHF

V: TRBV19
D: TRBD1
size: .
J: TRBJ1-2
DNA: TGTGCCAGTAGACCACCCGGGACAGGGGGCTACAACGACGGCTACACCTTC
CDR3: CASRPPGTGGYNDGYTF

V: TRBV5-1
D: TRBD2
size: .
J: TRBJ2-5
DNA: TGCGCCAGCAGCTTATCGGGACTAGCGGGCGGGGGGACCCAGTACTTC
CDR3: CASSLSGLAGGGTQYF

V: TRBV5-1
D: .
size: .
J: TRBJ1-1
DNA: TGCGCCAGCAGCTTGAGGGGGTTGGGGGTCCGGAACACTGAAGCTTTCTTT
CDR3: CASSLRGLGVRNTEAFF